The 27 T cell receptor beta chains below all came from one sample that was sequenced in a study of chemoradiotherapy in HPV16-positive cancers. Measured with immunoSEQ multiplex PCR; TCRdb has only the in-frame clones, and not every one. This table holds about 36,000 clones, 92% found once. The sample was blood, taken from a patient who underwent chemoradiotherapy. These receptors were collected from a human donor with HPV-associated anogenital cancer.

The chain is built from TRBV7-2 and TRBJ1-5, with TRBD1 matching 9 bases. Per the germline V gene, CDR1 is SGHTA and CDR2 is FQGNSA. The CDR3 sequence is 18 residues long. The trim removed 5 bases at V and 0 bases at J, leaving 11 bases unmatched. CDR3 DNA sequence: TGTGCCAGCAGCCTGACAGGGGGTAACCTCTATAGCAATCAGCCCCAGCATTTT. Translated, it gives CASSLTGGNLYSNQPQHF. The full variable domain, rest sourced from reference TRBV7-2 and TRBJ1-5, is GAGVSQSPSNKVTEKGKDVELRCDPISGHTALYWYRQSLGQGLEFLIYFQGNSAPDKSGLPSDRFSAERTGGSVSTLTIQRTQQEDSAVYLCASSLTGGNLYSNQPQHFGDGTRLSIL.

CDR3 region: CASRGGTEAFF. The CDR3 DNA is TGCGCCAGCCGAGGGGGCACTGAAGCTTTCTTT. The chain couples TRBV4-3 to TRBJ1-1; D is possibly TRBD1 (6 bases). Germline V gene lookup returns CDR1 LGHNA and CDR2 YSLEER. V was cut by 8 bases and J by 4 bases, with 8 bases left in between. This CDR3 has 11 amino acids.

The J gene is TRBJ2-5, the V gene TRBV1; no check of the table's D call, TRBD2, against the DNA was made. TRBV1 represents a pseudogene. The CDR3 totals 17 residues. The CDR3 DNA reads TGCACCAGCAGCCAATCCGCACTAGCGGGGGGGGAAGAGACCCAGTACTTC. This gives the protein CTSSQSALAGGEETQYF.

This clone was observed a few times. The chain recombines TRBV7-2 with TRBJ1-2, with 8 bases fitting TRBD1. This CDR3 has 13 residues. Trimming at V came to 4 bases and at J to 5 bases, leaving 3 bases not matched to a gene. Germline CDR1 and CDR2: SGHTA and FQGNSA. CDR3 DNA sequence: TGTGCCAGCAGCTATGACAGGGGTTATGGCTACACCTTC. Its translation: CASSYDRGYGYTF. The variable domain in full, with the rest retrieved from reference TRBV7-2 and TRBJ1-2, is GAGVSQSPSNKVTEKGKDVELRCDPISGHTALYWYRQSLGQGLEFLIYFQGNSAPDKSGLPSDRFSAERTGGSVSTLTIQRTQQEDSAVYLCASSYDRGYGYTFGSGTRLTVV.

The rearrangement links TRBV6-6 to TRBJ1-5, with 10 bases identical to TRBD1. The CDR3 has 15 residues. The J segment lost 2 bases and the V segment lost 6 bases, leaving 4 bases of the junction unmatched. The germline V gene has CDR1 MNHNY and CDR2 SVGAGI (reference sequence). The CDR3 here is CASSRDRGGNQPQHF. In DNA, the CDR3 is TGTGCCAGCAGCAGGGACAGGGGCGGCAATCAGCCCCAGCATTTT.

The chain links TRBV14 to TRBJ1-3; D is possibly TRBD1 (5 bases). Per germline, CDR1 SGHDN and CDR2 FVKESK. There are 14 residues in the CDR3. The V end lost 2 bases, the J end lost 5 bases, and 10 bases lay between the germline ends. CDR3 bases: TGTGCCAGCAGCCAACAGGGACTGAGAAACACCATATATTTT. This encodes CASSQQGLRNTIYF.

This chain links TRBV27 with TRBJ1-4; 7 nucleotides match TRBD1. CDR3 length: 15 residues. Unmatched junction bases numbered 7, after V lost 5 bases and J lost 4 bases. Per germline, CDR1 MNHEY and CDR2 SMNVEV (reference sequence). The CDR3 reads CASSRSGQHNEKLFF. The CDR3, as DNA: TGTGCCAGCAGTCGTTCGGGACAGCATAATGAAAAACTGTTTTTT.

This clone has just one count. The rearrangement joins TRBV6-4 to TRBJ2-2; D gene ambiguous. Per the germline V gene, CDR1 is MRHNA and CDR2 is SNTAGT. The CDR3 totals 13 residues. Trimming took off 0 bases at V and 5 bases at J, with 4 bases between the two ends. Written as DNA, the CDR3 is TGTGCCAGCAGTGACTCGATGACCGGGGAGCTGTTTTTT. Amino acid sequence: CASSDSMTGELFF.

The CDR3, as DNA: TGTGCCAGCAGCCCAAATTTCGGGCACTGGGGGTACGAGCAGTACTTC. It yields the protein CASSPNFGHWGYEQYF. The genes are TRBV14 and TRBJ2-7; D possibly uses TRBD1 or TRBD2 (5 bases each). This CDR3 comprises 16 residues. V lost 4 bases and J lost 4, with 20 bases in between. Germline V gene sequence: CDR1 SGHDN, CDR2 FVKESK.

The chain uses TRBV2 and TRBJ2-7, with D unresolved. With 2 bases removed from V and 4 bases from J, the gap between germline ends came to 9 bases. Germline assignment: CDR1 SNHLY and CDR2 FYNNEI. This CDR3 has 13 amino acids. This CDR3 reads CASSEFLTYEQYF. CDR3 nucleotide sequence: TGTGCCAGCAGTGAATTCTTGACTTACGAGCAGTACTTC.

CDR3 loop: CASSAPRGVDEQYF. In DNA, the CDR3 is TGTGCCAGCAGTGCGCCCAGGGGGGTAGACGAGCAGTACTTC. This chain links TRBV28 with TRBJ2-7, with a weak D call TRBD1 (7 bases). V was pared by 5 bases and J by 5 bases, with 16 bases between. The CDR3 is made up of 14 amino acids. CDR1 is MDHEN and CDR2 is SYDVKM in the germline V gene.

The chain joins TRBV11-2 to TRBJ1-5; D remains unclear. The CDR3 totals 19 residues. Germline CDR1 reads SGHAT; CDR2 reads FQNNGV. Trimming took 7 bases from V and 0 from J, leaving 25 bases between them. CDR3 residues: CASTGRVGLVGSSNQPQHF. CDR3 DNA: TGTGCCAGCACGGGAAGGGTGGGCCTAGTGGGTTCTAGCAATCAGCCCCAGCATTTT.

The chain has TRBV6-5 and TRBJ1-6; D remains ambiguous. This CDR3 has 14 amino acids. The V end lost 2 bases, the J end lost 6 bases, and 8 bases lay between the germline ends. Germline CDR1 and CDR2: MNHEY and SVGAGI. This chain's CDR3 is CASSYGQSNSPLHF. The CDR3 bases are TGTGCCAGCAGTTACGGCCAATCTAATTCACCCCTCCACTTT.

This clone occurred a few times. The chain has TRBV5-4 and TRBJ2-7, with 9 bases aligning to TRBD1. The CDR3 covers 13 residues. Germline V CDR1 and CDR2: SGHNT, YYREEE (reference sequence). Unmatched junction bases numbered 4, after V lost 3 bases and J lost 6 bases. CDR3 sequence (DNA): TGTGCCAGCAGCTGGGGACAGGGCTCCGAGCAGTACTTC. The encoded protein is CASSWGQGSEQYF.

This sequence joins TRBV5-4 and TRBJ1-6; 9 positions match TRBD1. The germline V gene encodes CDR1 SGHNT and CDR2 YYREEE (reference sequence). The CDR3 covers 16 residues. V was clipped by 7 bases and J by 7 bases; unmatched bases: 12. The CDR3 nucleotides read TGTGCCAGCTCAAACGCCGGGACAGGGACAAATTCACCCCTCCACTTT. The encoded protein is CASSNAGTGTNSPLHF.

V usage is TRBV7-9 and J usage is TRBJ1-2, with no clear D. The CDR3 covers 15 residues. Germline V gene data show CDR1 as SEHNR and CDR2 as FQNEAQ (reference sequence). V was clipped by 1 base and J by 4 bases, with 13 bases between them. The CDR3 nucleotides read TGTGCCAGCAGCTTAGGTGTAGGGCCCGTCTATGGCTACACCTTC. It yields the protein CASSLGVGPVYGYTF.

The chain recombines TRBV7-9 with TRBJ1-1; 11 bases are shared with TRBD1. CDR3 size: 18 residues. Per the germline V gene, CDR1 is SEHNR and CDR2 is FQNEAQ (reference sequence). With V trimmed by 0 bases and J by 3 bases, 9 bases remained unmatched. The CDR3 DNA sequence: TGTGCCAGCAGCTTAGCCACGGGACAGGGGGTTTCTGACACTGAAGCTTTCTTT. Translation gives CASSLATGQGVSDTEAFF.

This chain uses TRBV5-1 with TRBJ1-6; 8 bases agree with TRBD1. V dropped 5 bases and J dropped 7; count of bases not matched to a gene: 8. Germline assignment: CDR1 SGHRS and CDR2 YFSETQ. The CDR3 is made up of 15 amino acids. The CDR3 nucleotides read TGCGCCAGCAGAGCGACAGGGGCTGGGAATTCACCCCTCCACTTT. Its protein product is CASRATGAGNSPLHF.

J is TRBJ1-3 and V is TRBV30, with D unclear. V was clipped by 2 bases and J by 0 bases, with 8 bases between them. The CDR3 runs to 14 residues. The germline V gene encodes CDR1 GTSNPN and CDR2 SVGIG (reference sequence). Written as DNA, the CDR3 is TGTGCCTGGAGTCCGGGCAACTCTGGAAACACCATATATTTT. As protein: CAWSPGNSGNTIYF.

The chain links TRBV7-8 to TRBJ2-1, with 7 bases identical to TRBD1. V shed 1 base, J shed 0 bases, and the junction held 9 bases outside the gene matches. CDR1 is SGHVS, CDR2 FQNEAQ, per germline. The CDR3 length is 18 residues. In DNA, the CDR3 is TGTGCCAGCAGCTTAGTGGCAGGGGGTCCGAGCTCCTACAATGAGCAGTTCTTC. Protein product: CASSLVAGGPSSYNEQFF.

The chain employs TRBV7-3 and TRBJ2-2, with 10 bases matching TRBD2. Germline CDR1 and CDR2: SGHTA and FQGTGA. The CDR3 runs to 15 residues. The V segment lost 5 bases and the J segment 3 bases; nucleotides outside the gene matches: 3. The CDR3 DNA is TGTGCCAGCAGCCCTACTAGCGGGGACACCGGGGAGCTGTTTTTT. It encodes CASSPTSGDTGELFF. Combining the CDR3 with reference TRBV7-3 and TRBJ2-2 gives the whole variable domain GAGVSQTPSNKVTEKGKYVELRCDPISGHTALYWYRQSLGQGPEFLIYFQGTGAADDSGLPNDRFFAVRPEGSVSTLKIQRTERGDSAVYLCASSPTSGDTGELFFGEGSRLTVL.

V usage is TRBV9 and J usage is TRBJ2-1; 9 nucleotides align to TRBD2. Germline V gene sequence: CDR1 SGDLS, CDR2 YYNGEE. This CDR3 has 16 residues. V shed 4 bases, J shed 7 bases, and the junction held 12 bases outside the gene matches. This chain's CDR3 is CASSPRAGGSINEQFF. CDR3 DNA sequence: TGTGCCAGCAGCCCGCGTGCGGGGGGGAGTATAAATGAGCAGTTCTTC.

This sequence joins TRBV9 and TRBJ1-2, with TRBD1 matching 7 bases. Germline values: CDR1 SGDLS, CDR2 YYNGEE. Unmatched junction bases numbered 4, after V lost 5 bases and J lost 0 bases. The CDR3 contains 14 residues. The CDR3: CASRADRTNYGYTF. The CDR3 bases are TGTGCCAGCAGAGCGGACAGGACTAACTATGGCTACACCTTC.

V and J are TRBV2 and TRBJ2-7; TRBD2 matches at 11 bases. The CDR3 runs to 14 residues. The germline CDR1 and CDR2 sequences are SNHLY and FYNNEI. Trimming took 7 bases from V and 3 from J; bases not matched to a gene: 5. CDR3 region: CASKRGLAVYEQYF. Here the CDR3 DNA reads TGTGCCAGCAAACGGGGACTAGCGGTCTACGAGCAGTACTTC.

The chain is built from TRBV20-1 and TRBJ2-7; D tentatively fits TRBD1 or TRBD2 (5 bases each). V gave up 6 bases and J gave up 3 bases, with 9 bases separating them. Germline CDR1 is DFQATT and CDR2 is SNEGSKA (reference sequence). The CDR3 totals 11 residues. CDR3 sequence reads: CSAHGGYEQYF. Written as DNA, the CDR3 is TGCAGTGCCCATGGGGGCTACGAGCAGTACTTC.

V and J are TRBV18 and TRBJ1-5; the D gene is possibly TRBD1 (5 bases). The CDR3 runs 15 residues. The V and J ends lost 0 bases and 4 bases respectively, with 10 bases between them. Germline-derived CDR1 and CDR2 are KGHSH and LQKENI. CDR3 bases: TGTGCCAGCTCACCACCAGGGGCGGGAAATCAGCCCCAGCATTTT. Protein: CASSPPGAGNQPQHF.

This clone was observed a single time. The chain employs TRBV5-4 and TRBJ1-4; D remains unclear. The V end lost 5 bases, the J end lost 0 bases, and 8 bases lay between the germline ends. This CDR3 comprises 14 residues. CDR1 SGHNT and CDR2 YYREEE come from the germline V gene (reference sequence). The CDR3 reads CASSIWTTNEKLFF. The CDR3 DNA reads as TGTGCCAGCAGTATCTGGACAACTAATGAAAAACTGTTTTTT.